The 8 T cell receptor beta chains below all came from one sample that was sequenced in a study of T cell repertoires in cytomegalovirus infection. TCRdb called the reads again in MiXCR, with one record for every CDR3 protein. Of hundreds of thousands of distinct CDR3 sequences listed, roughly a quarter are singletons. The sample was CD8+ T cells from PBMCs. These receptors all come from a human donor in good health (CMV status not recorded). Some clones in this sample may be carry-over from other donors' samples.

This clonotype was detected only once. The DNA for the CDR3 is TGTGCCAGCAAAGGGGGGGCCACCGGGGAGCTGTTTTTT. Its protein product is CASKGGATGELFF. V is TRBV14 and J is TRBJ2-2; D perhaps matches TRBD2 (7 bases). Germline loops: CDR1 SGHDN, CDR2 FVKESK. Trimming pared 7 bases from V and 4 bases from J, leaving 10 bases between. The CDR3 covers 13 residues.

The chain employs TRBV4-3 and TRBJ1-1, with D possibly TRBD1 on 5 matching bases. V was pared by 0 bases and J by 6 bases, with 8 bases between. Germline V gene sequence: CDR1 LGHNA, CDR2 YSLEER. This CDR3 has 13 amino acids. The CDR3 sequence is CASSQDRGAEAFF. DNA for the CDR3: TGCGCCAGCAGCCAAGATCGGGGGGCTGAAGCTTTCTTT.

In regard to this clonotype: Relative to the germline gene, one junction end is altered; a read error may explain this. CDR3 protein: CASTQDSGPNPQHF. The CDR3 DNA reads as TGTGCCAGCACCCAAGATAGTGGTCCGAATCCCCAGCATTTT. This sequence joins TRBV4-2 and TRBJ1-5; D gene uncertain. The CDR3 consists of 14 residues. The germline gives CDR1 LGHNA, CDR2 YNFKEQ.

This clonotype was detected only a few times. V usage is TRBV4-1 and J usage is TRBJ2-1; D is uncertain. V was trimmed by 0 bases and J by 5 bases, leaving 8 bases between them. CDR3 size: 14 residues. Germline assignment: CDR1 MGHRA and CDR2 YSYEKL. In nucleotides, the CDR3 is TGCGCCAGCAGCCAAGAAGGCTATGACAATGAGCAGTTCTTC. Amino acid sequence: CASSQEGYDNEQFF.

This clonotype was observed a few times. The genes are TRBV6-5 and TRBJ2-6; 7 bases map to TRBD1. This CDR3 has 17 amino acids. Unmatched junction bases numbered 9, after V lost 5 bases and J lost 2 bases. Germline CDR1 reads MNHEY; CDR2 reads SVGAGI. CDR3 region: CASSVGTVEAGANVLTF. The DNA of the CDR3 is TGTGCCAGCAGTGTCGGGACAGTTGAGGCTGGGGCCAACGTCCTGACTTTC.

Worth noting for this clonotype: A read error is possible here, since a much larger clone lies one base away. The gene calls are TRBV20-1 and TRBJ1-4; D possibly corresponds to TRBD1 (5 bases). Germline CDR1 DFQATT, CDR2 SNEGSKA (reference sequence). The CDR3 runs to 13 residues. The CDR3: CSAPRATNDKLFF. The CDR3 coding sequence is TGCAGTGCCCCCAGGGCAACTAATGATAAACTGTTTTTT.

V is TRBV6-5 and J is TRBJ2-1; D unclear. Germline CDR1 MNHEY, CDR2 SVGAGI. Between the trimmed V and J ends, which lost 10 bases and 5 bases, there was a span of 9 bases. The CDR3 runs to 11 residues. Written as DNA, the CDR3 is TGTGCCACCGTTAACCACAATGAGCAGTTCTTC. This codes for CATVNHNEQFF.

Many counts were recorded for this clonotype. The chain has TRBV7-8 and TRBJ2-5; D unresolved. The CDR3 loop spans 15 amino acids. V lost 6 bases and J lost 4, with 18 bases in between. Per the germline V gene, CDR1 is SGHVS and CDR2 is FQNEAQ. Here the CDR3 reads CASSPRPSTGETQYF. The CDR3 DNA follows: TGTGCCAGCAGTCCACGACCGTCAACGGGAGAGACCCAGTACTTC.